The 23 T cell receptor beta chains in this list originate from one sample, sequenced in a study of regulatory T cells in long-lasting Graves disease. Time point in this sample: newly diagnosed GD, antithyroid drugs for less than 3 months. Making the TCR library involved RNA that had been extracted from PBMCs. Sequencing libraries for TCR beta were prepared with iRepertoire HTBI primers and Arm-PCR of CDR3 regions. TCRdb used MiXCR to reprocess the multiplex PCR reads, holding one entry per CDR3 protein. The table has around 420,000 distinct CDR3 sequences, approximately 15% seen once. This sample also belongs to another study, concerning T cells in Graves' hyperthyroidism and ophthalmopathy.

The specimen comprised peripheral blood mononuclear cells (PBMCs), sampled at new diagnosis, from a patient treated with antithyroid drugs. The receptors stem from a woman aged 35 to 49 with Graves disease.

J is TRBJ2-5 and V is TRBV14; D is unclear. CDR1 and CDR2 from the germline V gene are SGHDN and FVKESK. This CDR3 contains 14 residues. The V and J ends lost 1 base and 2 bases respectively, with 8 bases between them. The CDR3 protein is CASSQVQKQETQYF. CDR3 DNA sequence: TGTGCCAGCAGCCAAGTCCAGAAGCAAGAGACCCAGTACTTC.

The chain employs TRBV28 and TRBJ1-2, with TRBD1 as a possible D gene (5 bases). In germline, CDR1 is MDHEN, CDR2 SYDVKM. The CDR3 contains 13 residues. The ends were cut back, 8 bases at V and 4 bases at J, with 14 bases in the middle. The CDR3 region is CASAPGLIYGYTF. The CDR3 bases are TGTGCCAGCGCCCCAGGGTTGATCTATGGCTACACCTTC.

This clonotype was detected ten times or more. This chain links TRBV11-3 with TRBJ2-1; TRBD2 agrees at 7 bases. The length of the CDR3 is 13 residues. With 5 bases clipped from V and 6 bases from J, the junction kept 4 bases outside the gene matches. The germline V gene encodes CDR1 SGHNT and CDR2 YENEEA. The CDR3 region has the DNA TGTGCCAGCAGCACGGGAGGCGGCAATGAGCAGTTCTTC. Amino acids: CASSTGGGNEQFF.

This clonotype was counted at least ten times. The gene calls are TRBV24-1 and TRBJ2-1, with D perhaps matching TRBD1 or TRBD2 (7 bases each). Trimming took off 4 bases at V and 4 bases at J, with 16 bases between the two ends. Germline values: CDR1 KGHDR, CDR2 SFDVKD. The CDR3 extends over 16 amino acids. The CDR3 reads CATSDPSQGGYNEQFF. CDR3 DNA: TGTGCCACCAGTGACCCTTCCCAGGGGGGGTACAATGAGCAGTTCTTC.

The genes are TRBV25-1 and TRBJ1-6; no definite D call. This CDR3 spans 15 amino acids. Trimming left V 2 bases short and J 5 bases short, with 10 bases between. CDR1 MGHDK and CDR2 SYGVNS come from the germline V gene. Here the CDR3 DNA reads TGTGCCAGCAGTGAACGGGGTGCGGATAATTCACCCCTCCACTTT. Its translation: CASSERGADNSPLHF. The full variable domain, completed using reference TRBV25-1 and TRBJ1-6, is EADIYQTPRYLVIGTGKKITLECSQTMGHDKMYWYQQDPGMELHLIHYSYGVNSTEKGDLSSESTVSRIRTEHFPLTLESARPSHTSQYLCASSERGADNSPLHFGNGTRLTVT.

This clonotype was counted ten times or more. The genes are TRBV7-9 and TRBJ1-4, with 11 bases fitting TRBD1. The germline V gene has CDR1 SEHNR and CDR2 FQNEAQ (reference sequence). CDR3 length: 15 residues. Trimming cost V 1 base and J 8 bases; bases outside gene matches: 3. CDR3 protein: CASSLGTGGGEKLFF. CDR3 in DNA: TGTGCCAGCAGCTTAGGGACAGGGGGCGGCGAAAAACTGTTTTTT.

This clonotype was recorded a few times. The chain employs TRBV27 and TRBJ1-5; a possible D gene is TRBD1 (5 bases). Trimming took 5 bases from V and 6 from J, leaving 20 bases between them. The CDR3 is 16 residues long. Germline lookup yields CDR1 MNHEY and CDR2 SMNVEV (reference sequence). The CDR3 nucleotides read TGTGCCAGCAGTCCCGTCGGGGGGATAGGGTCTCAGCCCCAGCATTTT. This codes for CASSPVGGIGSQPQHF.

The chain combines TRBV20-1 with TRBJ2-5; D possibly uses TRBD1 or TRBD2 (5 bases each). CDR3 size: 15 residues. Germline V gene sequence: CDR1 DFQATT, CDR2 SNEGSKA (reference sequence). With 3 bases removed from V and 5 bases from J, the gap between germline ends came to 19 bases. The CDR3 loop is CSARSISEEGETQYF. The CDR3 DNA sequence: TGCAGTGCTAGGAGTATTAGCGAAGAGGGGGAGACCCAGTACTTC.

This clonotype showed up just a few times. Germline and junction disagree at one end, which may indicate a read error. The CDR3 DNA sequence: TGTGCCAGCAGCTTGGGAGGCCCCCCCTATGGCCACACCTTC. Amino acids: CASSLGGPPYGHTF. The rearrangement links TRBV5-5 to TRBJ1-2; D is unclear. From germline, CDR1 is SGHKS and CDR2 YYEKEE (reference sequence). The CDR3 is made up of 14 amino acids.

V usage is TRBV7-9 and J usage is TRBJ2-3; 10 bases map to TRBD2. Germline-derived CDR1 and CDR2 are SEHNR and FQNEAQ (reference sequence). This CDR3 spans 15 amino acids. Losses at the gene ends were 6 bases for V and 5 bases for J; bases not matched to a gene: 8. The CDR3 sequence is CASRELAGFGDTQYF. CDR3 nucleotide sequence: TGTGCCAGCAGGGAACTAGCGGGATTCGGAGATACGCAGTATTTT.

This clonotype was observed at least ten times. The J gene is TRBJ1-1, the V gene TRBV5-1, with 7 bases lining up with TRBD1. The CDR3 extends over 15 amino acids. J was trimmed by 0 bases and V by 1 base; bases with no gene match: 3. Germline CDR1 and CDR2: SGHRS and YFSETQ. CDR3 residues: CASSLTGQLNTEAFF. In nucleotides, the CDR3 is TGCGCCAGCAGCTTGACGGGACAGTTGAACACTGAAGCTTTCTTT.

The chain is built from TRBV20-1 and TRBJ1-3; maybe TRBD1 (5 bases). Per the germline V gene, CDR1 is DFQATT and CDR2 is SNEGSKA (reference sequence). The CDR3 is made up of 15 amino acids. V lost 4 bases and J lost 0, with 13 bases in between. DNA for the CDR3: TGCAGTGCTAAGGCAGGGATGAGCTCTGGAAACACCATATATTTT. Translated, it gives CSAKAGMSSGNTIYF.

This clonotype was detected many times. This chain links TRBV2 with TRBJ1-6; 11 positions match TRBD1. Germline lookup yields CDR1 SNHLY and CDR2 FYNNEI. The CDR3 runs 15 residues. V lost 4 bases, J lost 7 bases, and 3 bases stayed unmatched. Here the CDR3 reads CASSGTGGRNSPLHF. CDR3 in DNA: TGTGCCAGCAGTGGGACAGGGGGCAGGAATTCACCCCTCCACTTT.

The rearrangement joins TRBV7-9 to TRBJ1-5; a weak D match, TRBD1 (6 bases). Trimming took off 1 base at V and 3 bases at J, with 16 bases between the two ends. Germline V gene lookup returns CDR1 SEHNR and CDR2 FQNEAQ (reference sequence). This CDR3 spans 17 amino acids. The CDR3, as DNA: TGTGCCAGCAGCTTAGGGACACAGGGAATGTCCAATCAGCCCCAGCATTTT. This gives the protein CASSLGTQGMSNQPQHF.

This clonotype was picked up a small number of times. CDR3: CASSMFSTDTQYF. The CDR3 DNA reads TGTGCCAGTAGTATGTTTTCGACAGATACGCAGTATTTT. The chain has TRBV19 and TRBJ2-3; no reliable D call. Trimming took 3 bases from V and 3 from J, leaving 7 bases between them. This CDR3 has 13 residues. Germline V gene sequence: CDR1 LNHDA, CDR2 SQIVND (reference sequence).

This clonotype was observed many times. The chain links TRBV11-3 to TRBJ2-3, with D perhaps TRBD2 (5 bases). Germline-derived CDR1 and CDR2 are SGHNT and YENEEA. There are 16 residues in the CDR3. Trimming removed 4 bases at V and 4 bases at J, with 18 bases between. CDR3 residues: CASSSRAGGSADTQYF. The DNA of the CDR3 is TGTGCCAGCAGCTCCCGGGCTGGTGGGAGTGCAGATACGCAGTATTTT.

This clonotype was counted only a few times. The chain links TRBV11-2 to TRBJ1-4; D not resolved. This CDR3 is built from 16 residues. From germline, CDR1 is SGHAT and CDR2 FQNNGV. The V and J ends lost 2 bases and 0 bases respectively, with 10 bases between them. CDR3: CASSLRAPATNEKLFF. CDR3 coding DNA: TGTGCCAGCAGCTTAAGGGCACCTGCAACTAATGAAAAACTGTTTTTT.

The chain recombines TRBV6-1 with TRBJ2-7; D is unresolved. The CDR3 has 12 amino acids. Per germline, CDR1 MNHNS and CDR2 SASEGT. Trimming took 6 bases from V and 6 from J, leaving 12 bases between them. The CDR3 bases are TGTGCCAGCAGCCCAACCACAGTCGAGCAGTACTTC. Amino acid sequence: CASSPTTVEQYF.

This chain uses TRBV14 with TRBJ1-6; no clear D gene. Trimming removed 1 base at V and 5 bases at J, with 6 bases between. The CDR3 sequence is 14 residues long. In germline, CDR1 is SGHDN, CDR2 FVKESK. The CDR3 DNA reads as TGTGCCAGCAGCCAAGGTCTTAATAATTCACCCCTCCACTTT. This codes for CASSQGLNNSPLHF.

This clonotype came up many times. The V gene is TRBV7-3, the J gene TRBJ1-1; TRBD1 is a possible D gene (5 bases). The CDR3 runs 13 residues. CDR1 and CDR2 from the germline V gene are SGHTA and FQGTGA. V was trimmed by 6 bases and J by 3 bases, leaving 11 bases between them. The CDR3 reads CASSSGRDTEAFF. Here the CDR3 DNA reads TGTGCCAGCAGTTCAGGGAGGGACACTGAAGCTTTCTTT. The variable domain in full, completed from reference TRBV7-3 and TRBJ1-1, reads GAGVSQTPSNKVTEKGKYVELRCDPISGHTALYWYRQSLGQGPEFLIYFQGTGAADDSGLPNDRFFAVRPEGSVSTLKIQRTERGDSAVYLCASSSGRDTEAFFGQGTRLTVV.

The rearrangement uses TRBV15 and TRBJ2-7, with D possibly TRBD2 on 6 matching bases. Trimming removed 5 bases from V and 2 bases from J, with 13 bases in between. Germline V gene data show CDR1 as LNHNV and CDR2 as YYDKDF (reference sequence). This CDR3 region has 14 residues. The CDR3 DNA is TGTGCCACCAGCGCGGGACTTCAGACCTACGAGCAGTACTTC. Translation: CATSAGLQTYEQYF.

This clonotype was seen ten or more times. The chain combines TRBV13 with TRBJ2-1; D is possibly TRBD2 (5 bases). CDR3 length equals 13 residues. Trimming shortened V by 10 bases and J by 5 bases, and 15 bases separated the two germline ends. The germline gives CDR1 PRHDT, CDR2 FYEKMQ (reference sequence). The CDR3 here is CATAGENDNEQFF. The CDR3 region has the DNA TGTGCCACCGCCGGGGAAAACGACAATGAGCAGTTCTTC.

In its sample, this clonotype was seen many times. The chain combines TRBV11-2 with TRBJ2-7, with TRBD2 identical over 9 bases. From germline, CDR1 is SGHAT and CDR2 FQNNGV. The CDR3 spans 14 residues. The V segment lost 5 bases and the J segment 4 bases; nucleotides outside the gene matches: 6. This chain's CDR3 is CASSPPGLAYEQYF. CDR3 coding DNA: TGTGCCAGCAGCCCTCCGGGACTAGCTTACGAGCAGTACTTC.